This T cell receptor beta chain was documented in a study of blood T cell repertoires in COVID-19. Background on the study: Acute and convalescent COVID-19 specimens originated in the United States, Italy and Spain. The cDNA or gDNA used as material had been derived from T cells, B-cell-depleted T cells, or PBMCs.

This table comes from immunoSEQ multiplex PCR, and its TCRdb copy is limited to in-frame clones, with some not included. The sample lists roughly 80,000 clones, around nine tenths occurring once. The CDR3 has 15 amino acids. From germline, CDR1 is LNHDA and CDR2 SQIVND (reference sequence). V was pared by 1 base and J by 6 bases, with 12 bases between. The sample comprised peripheral blood. This receptor was identified in a woman aged 60-75 years with acute or convalescent COVID-19. This rearrangement joins TRBV19 to TRBJ2-2; D perhaps matches TRBD1 (6 bases). The CDR3 DNA reads as TGTGCCAGTAGTATAGGCACAGGGTCGCCCGGGGAGCTGTTTTTT. Encoded protein: CASSIGTGSPGELFF.